The following is a T cell receptor (beta chain) sequence with its context. Its antigen is unknown. The primer mix had 60 Vbeta and 13 Jbeta primers. Some clones are missing from TCRdb's copy, which holds only in-frame ones; the method was immunoSEQ multiplex PCR. The sample lists 100,000 to 120,000 clones, roughly three quarters occurring once. The sample comes from a study of cytomegalovirus exposure and HLA in healthy donors. Findings and limits, study-wide: The study designated over 150 TCR beta chains cytomegalovirus-associated. When presence/absence was analysed, sequencing depth was taken to be roughly uniform across donors. Being productive about 90% or about 30% of the time was typical of most TCR beta V segments in an earlier analysis.

Germline lookup yields CDR1 SGHRS and CDR2 YFSETQ. The CDR3 sequence is 17 residues long. The sequence derives from a young man in good health and CMV-seronegative. J is TRBJ2-5 and V is TRBV5-1; TRBD2 aligns across 13 bases. The J call is doubtful: the DNA matches TRBJ2-7 better. Sequenced: PBMCs. CDR3 loop: CASSRGTSGDGSYEQYF. CDR3 sequence (DNA): TGCGCCAGCAGCCGCGGGACTAGCGGGGACGGCTCCTACGAGCAGTACTTC.